The 6 T cell receptor beta chains presented below share a single source sample, sequenced in a study of blood T cell repertoires in COVID-19. Assay used: immunoSEQ multiplex PCR; TCRdb lists only in-frame clones, some missing. The sample shows 150,000 to 200,000 clones, 85% of them seen only once. Sequenced: peripheral blood. The origin of the receptors is a human donor with acute or convalescent COVID-19. The donor label of this sample is uncertain.

The V gene is TRBV19, the J gene TRBJ2-7, with 9 bases aligning to TRBD1. The ends lost 6 bases at V and 1 base at J; junction bases unmatched: 7. The germline gives CDR1 LNHDA, CDR2 SQIVND (reference sequence). The CDR3 length is 15 residues. CDR3 sequence: CASSPGTGISYEQYF. The CDR3 DNA is TGTGCCAGTAGCCCCGGGACAGGGATTTCCTACGAGCAGTACTTC.

The gene calls are TRBV4-2 and TRBJ2-1, with D unclear. CDR3 length: 15 amino acids. CDR1 and CDR2 from the germline V gene are LGHNA and YNFKEQ. Deletions cut 0 bases from V and 3 bases from J, with 9 bases between. CDR3 nucleotide sequence: TGTGCCAGCAGCCAAGACCTCGCCGGCTACAATGAGCAGTTCTTC. It translates to CASSQDLAGYNEQFF.

This rearrangement joins TRBV5-6 to TRBJ2-1, with D possibly matching TRBD2 (5 bases). Between the trimmed V and J ends, which lost 1 base and 8 bases, there was a span of 10 bases. The CDR3 totals 13 residues. Germline assignment: CDR1 SGHDT and CDR2 YYEEEE. The chain's CDR3 is CASSLIDGDEQFF. The CDR3 DNA sequence: TGTGCCAGCAGCTTGATTGACGGGGATGAGCAGTTCTTC. The full variable domain, rest sourced from reference TRBV5-6 and TRBJ2-1, is DAGVTQSPTHLIKTRGQQVTLRCSPKSGHDTVSWYQQALGQGPQFIFQYYEEEERQRGNFPDRFSGHQFPNYSSELNVNALLLGDSALYLCASSLIDGDEQFFGPGTRLTVL.

The gene calls are TRBV27 and TRBJ1-4, with 10 nucleotides matching TRBD1. Trimming cost V 5 bases and J 4 bases; bases outside gene matches: 10. Germline V lookup: CDR1 MNHEY, CDR2 SMNVEV (reference sequence). The CDR3 has 17 residues. CDR3 loop: CASSNPTGGRNNEKLFF. The CDR3 coding sequence is TGTGCCAGCAGTAACCCGACAGGGGGCAGGAATAATGAAAAACTGTTTTTT.

The chain is built from TRBV7-9 and TRBJ2-5; D possibly corresponds to TRBD2 (5 bases). V was shortened by 1 base and J by 1 base, with 7 bases between the two germline ends. The V gene's germline CDR1 is SEHNR and CDR2 FQNEAQ (reference sequence). The CDR3 extends over 14 amino acids. Here the CDR3 DNA reads TGTGCCAGCAGCTTAGGAGGGATCCAAGAGACCCAGTACTTC. Its translation is CASSLGGIQETQYF.

The chain employs TRBV27 and TRBJ1-2; maybe TRBD1 (5 bases). Germline V gene lookup returns CDR1 MNHEY and CDR2 SMNVEV (reference sequence). The length of the CDR3 is 16 residues. The V and J ends lost 3 bases and 3 bases respectively, with 17 bases between them. CDR3 loop: CASSFAGLRADYGYTF. In DNA form, the CDR3 reads TGTGCCAGCAGTTTTGCTGGCCTCAGGGCGGACTATGGCTACACCTTC.